A selection of T cell receptor beta chains follows, all from one sample in a study of shared T cell receptors in the human thymus. The assay was immunoSEQ multiplex PCR, and TCRdb's table has in-frame clones only and misses some. The data contain some 640,000 clones, around 87% of them singletons. These sequences were also reported in another study, on human thymus T cells.

The sequencing sample was made of thymocytes. These receptor sequences come from a boy in the first two years of life with a congenital heart defect. The CDR3 runs from the conserved cysteine through the conserved F or W. The order of the fields is D gene, V gene, J gene, clone size, CDR3 protein, CDR3 DNA. D genes are given only for firm matches. Not all rows give a size; the values are once, few, many and, for expanded clones, a class.

D gene: TRBD1
V gene: TRBV2
J gene: TRBJ1-2
clone size: .
CDR3 protein: CASRRGQGFYGYTF
CDR3 DNA: TGTGCCAGCAGAAGGGGGCAGGGTTTCTACGGCTACACCTTC

D gene: .
V gene: TRBV28
J gene: TRBJ2-4
clone size: .
CDR3 protein: CASSLSGRESAKNIQYF
CDR3 DNA: TGTGCCAGCAGTTTGAGTGGTCGGGAGAGCGCCAAAAACATTCAGTACTTC

D gene: TRBD2
V gene: TRBV28
J gene: TRBJ2-5
clone size: once
CDR3 protein: CASSRQRLAGLETQYF
CDR3 DNA: TGTGCCAGCAGCCGACAGAGACTAGCGGGACTAGAGACCCAGTACTTC

D gene: .
V gene: TRBV27
J gene: TRBJ2-7
clone size: .
CDR3 protein: CASRALPIFYEQYF
CDR3 DNA: TGTGCCAGCAGGGCCCTTCCGATTTTCTACGAGCAGTACTTC

D gene: .
V gene: TRBV30
J gene: TRBJ1-1
clone size: .
CDR3 protein: CAWSDSPMNTEAFF
CDR3 DNA: TGTGCCTGGAGCGACAGCCCAATGAACACTGAAGCTTTCTTT

D gene: .
V gene: TRBV5-4
J gene: TRBJ1-2
clone size: once
CDR3 protein: CASSGRRIDSPIYGYTF
CDR3 DNA: TGTGCCAGCAGCGGAAGACGTATCGACAGCCCGATCTATGGCTACACCTTC

D gene: TRBD1
V gene: TRBV7-2
J gene: TRBJ2-1
clone size: .
CDR3 protein: CASSSGTGSRGYNEQFF
CDR3 DNA: TGTGCCAGCAGCTCCGGGACAGGGTCCAGAGGCTACAATGAGCAGTTCTTC

D gene: .
V gene: TRBV12-2
J gene: TRBJ1-3
clone size: .
CDR3 protein: CASRSPGFRDTIYF
CDR3 DNA: TGTGCAAGTCGGAGTCCAGGGTTTCGGGACACCATATATTTT

D gene: .
V gene: TRBV5-1
J gene: TRBJ1-5
clone size: .
CDR3 protein: CASSLGAGLPNQPQHF
CDR3 DNA: TGCGCCAGCAGCTTGGGCGCAGGGCTCCCAAATCAGCCCCAGCATTTT

D gene: .
V gene: TRBV27
J gene: TRBJ1-2
clone size: .
CDR3 protein: CASSLFHLPTGVNYGYTF
CDR3 DNA: TGTGCCAGCAGTTTGTTCCACCTCCCGACGGGAGTTAACTATGGCTACACCTTC

D gene: TRBD2
V gene: TRBV27
J gene: TRBJ2-5
clone size: .
CDR3 protein: CASSSSGGAQDF
CDR3 DNA: TGTGCCAGCAGTTCTAGCGGGGGGGCCCAAGACTTC

D gene: .
V gene: TRBV9
J gene: TRBJ1-2
clone size: .
CDR3 protein: CASSPPEGRKGYTF
CDR3 DNA: TGTGCCAGCAGCCCCCCGGAGGGGCGAAAAGGCTACACCTTC

D gene: TRBD2
V gene: TRBV6-1
J gene: TRBJ2-1
clone size: .
CDR3 protein: CASSEALGGGFSYNEQFF
CDR3 DNA: TGTGCCAGCAGTGAAGCGCTAGGCGGGGGGTTCTCCTACAATGAGCAGTTCTTC

D gene: .
V gene: TRBV7-8
J gene: TRBJ2-1
clone size: .
CDR3 protein: CASSFSIGRVLYNEQFF
CDR3 DNA: TGTGCCAGCAGCTTCTCGATAGGTCGGGTACTCTACAATGAGCAGTTCTTC

D gene: .
V gene: TRBV12-1
J gene: TRBJ2-1
clone size: once
CDR3 protein: CASSCRGDEQFF
CDR3 DNA: TGTGCCAGCAGCTGCCGGGGAGATGAGCAGTTCTTC

D gene: .
V gene: TRBV15
J gene: TRBJ2-3
clone size: .
CDR3 protein: CATSLLARPQYF
CDR3 DNA: TGTGCCACCAGCTTGCTAGCGAGACCGCAGTATTTT

D gene: .
V gene: TRBV7-9
J gene: TRBJ2-5
clone size: .
CDR3 protein: CASSSVWGTQETQYF
CDR3 DNA: TGTGCCAGCAGCTCCGTTTGGGGGACACAAGAGACCCAGTACTTC

D gene: .
V gene: TRBV6-5
J gene: TRBJ2-6
clone size: .
CDR3 protein: CASSYGPAGANVLTF
CDR3 DNA: TGTGCCAGCAGTTACGGGCCGGCCGGGGCCAACGTCCTGACTTTC

D gene: TRBD1
V gene: TRBV5-6
J gene: TRBJ2-7
clone size: .
CDR3 protein: CASSPSGQQYDEDEQYF
CDR3 DNA: TGTGCCAGCAGCCCCTCGGGACAGCAATACGACGAGGACGAGCAGTACTTC

D gene: TRBD1
V gene: TRBV29-1
J gene: TRBJ1-3
clone size: .
CDR3 protein: CSVEGFEDRNSGNTIYF
CDR3 DNA: TGCAGCGTTGAAGGTTTTGAGGACAGGAACTCTGGAAACACCATATATTTT

D gene: .
V gene: TRBV4-3
J gene: TRBJ2-1
clone size: .
CDR3 protein: CASSQDQGQDYNEQFF
CDR3 DNA: TGCGCCAGCAGCCAAGATCAGGGGCAGGACTACAATGAGCAGTTCTTC

D gene: TRBD2
V gene: TRBV18
J gene: TRBJ2-1
clone size: .
CDR3 protein: CASSPSGGPNEQFF
CDR3 DNA: TGTGCCAGCTCACCTAGCGGGGGGCCCAATGAGCAGTTCTTC

D gene: .
V gene: TRBV7-2
J gene: TRBJ1-2
clone size: .
CDR3 protein: CASSLISRGRSYGYTF
CDR3 DNA: TGTGCCAGCAGCCTTATTTCCAGGGGCCGAAGCTATGGCTACACCTTC

D gene: .
V gene: TRBV28
J gene: TRBJ1-6
clone size: .
CDR3 protein: CASILTRDTLGSYNSPLHF
CDR3 DNA: TGTGCCAGCATCCTAACCCGGGACACCCTTGGCTCCTATAATTCACCCCTCCACTTT

D gene: TRBD1
V gene: TRBV7-2
J gene: TRBJ1-5
clone size: .
CDR3 protein: CASSFRDRESQPQHF
CDR3 DNA: TGTGCCAGCAGCTTCCGGGACAGGGAATCTCAGCCCCAGCATTTT

D gene: .
V gene: TRBV30
J gene: TRBJ1-6
clone size: .
CDR3 protein: CAWNGGDPYNSPLHF
CDR3 DNA: TGTGCCTGGAACGGAGGGGACCCCTATAATTCCCCCCTCCACTTT

D gene: .
V gene: TRBV30
J gene: TRBJ2-3
clone size: .
CDR3 protein: CAWSGVDTQYF
CDR3 DNA: TGTGCCTGGTCAGGGGTAGATACGCAGTATTTT

D gene: TRBD1
V gene: TRBV25-1
J gene: TRBJ1-6
clone size: few
CDR3 protein: CASSPGTASREDSPLHF
CDR3 DNA: TGTGCCAGCAGTCCCGGGACAGCCTCCAGGGAGGATTCACCCCTCCACTTT

D gene: .
V gene: TRBV30
J gene: TRBJ1-4
clone size: .
CDR3 protein: CAWSKNEKLFF
CDR3 DNA: TGTGCCTGGAGCAAAAATGAAAAACTGTTTTTT

D gene: .
V gene: TRBV28
J gene: TRBJ1-3
clone size: few
CDR3 protein: CASSLLIGREYSGNTIYF
CDR3 DNA: TGTGCCAGCAGTTTATTGATTGGCAGGGAATACTCTGGAAACACCATATATTTT

D gene: .
V gene: TRBV4-1
J gene: TRBJ2-6
clone size: once
CDR3 protein: CASSQGTATSGANVLTF
CDR3 DNA: TGCGCCAGCAGCCAAGGGACAGCGACCTCTGGGGCCAACGTCCTGACTTTC

D gene: .
V gene: TRBV25-1
J gene: TRBJ2-1
clone size: .
CDR3 protein: CASSDGEDEQFF
CDR3 DNA: TGTGCCAGCAGTGATGGGGAGGATGAGCAGTTCTTC

D gene: TRBD2
V gene: TRBV27
J gene: TRBJ2-7
clone size: .
CDR3 protein: CASSPSLATLTYEQYF
CDR3 DNA: TGTGCCAGCAGTCCTTCACTAGCGACATTAACCTACGAGCAGTACTTC

D gene: TRBD1
V gene: TRBV28
J gene: TRBJ2-7
clone size: .
CDR3 protein: CASSSGVQGSNEQYF
CDR3 DNA: TGTGCCAGCAGCTCAGGGGTACAGGGGAGTAACGAGCAGTACTTC

D gene: .
V gene: TRBV7-9
J gene: TRBJ2-7
clone size: .
CDR3 protein: CASSRRDLAYEQYF
CDR3 DNA: TGTGCCAGCAGCCGTAGGGACTTAGCCTACGAGCAGTACTTC

D gene: .
V gene: TRBV9
J gene: TRBJ1-1
clone size: .
CDR3 protein: CASSVRDTITPWEAFF
CDR3 DNA: TGTGCCAGCAGCGTCAGGGATACGATCACCCCCTGGGAAGCTTTCTTT

D gene: .
V gene: TRBV10-3
J gene: TRBJ1-1
clone size: .
CDR3 protein: CAISQGMNTEAFF
CDR3 DNA: TGTGCCATCAGTCAGGGAATGAACACTGAAGCTTTCTTT

D gene: .
V gene: TRBV27
J gene: TRBJ2-1
clone size: .
CDR3 protein: CASSLPGGENEQFF
CDR3 DNA: TGTGCCAGCAGTTTACCAGGTGGTGAAAATGAGCAGTTCTTC

D gene: TRBD2
V gene: TRBV2
J gene: TRBJ2-7
clone size: .
CDR3 protein: CASSAPGLGPSEQYF
CDR3 DNA: TGTGCCAGCAGTGCGCCGGGACTAGGGCCCTCCGAGCAGTACTTC

D gene: .
V gene: TRBV7-2
J gene: TRBJ2-1
clone size: once
CDR3 protein: CASSSLFPGLGEDNEQFF
CDR3 DNA: TGTGCCAGCAGCTCGCTTTTCCCGGGACTGGGTGAGGACAATGAGCAGTTCTTC

D gene: .
V gene: TRBV5-1
J gene: TRBJ1-2
clone size: .
CDR3 protein: CASSNTQYYGYTF
CDR3 DNA: TGCGCCAGCAGCAACACACAATACTATGGCTACACCTTC

D gene: TRBD2
V gene: TRBV10-1
J gene: TRBJ2-1
clone size: once
CDR3 protein: CASNPSSGRNNEQFF
CDR3 DNA: TGCGCCAGCAACCCATCTAGCGGGAGAAACAATGAGCAGTTCTTC

D gene: TRBD1
V gene: TRBV7-9
J gene: TRBJ2-5
clone size: .
CDR3 protein: CASSCHPRDRAETQYF
CDR3 DNA: TGTGCCAGCAGCTGCCACCCCCGGGACAGGGCCGAGACCCAGTACTTC

D gene: TRBD2
V gene: TRBV4-3
J gene: TRBJ2-7
clone size: .
CDR3 protein: CASSQAPAGGSSYEQYF
CDR3 DNA: TGCGCCAGCAGCCAAGCTCCAGCGGGGGGGAGCTCCTACGAGCAGTACTTC

D gene: TRBD1
V gene: TRBV27
J gene: TRBJ2-1
clone size: .
CDR3 protein: CASSLSRGTPAYEQFF
CDR3 DNA: TGTGCCAGCAGTCTAAGCAGGGGGACCCCGGCCTATGAGCAGTTCTTC

D gene: .
V gene: TRBV29-1
J gene: TRBJ1-1
clone size: .
CDR3 protein: CSVNLVGVGTEAFF
CDR3 DNA: TGCAGCGTTAACCTGGTAGGGGTTGGCACTGAAGCTTTCTTT

D gene: TRBD1
V gene: TRBV27
J gene: TRBJ1-5
clone size: .
CDR3 protein: CASSSGTGGKISNQPQHF
CDR3 DNA: TGTGCCAGCAGTTCCGGGACAGGGGGCAAAATTAGCAATCAGCCCCAGCATTTT

D gene: TRBD1
V gene: TRBV6-1
J gene: TRBJ2-2
clone size: .
CDR3 protein: CACKTTGVYRLFF
CDR3 DNA: TGTGCCTGTAAAACGACAGGGGTTTACCGGCTGTTTTTT

D gene: .
V gene: TRBV28
J gene: TRBJ2-3
clone size: .
CDR3 protein: CASTGPDTQYF
CDR3 DNA: TGTGCCAGCACAGGGCCAGATACGCAGTATTTT

D gene: .
V gene: TRBV18
J gene: TRBJ1-1
clone size: few
CDR3 protein: CASSTGYTEAFF
CDR3 DNA: TGTGCCAGCTCAACAGGGTACACTGAAGCTTTCTTT

D gene: .
V gene: TRBV19
J gene: TRBJ1-1
clone size: .
CDR3 protein: CASSRSRGGNTEAFF
CDR3 DNA: TGTGCCAGTAGTAGGTCGCGGGGCGGCAACACTGAAGCTTTCTTT

D gene: .
V gene: TRBV4-1
J gene: TRBJ1-1
clone size: .
CDR3 protein: CASSQDPDQGLPEAFF
CDR3 DNA: TGCGCCAGCAGCCAAGATCCTGACCAGGGTCTCCCTGAAGCTTTCTTT

D gene: .
V gene: TRBV7-2
J gene: TRBJ1-5
clone size: .
CDR3 protein: CASSLAPAGSQPQHF
CDR3 DNA: TGTGCCAGCAGCTTAGCGCCTGCGGGGAGTCAGCCCCAGCATTTT

D gene: .
V gene: TRBV29-1
J gene: TRBJ2-7
clone size: .
CDR3 protein: CSDLPHRQPNEQYF
CDR3 DNA: TGCAGCGATTTACCACATCGACAGCCCAACGAGCAGTACTTC

D gene: TRBD2
V gene: TRBV6-6
J gene: TRBJ2-2
clone size: .
CDR3 protein: CASFHRLAENTGELFF
CDR3 DNA: TGTGCCAGCTTCCACCGGCTAGCGGAAAACACCGGGGAGCTGTTTTTT

D gene: TRBD1
V gene: TRBV14
J gene: TRBJ2-7
clone size: .
CDR3 protein: CASSQVGDRVDPHSYEQYF
CDR3 DNA: TGTGCCAGCAGCCAAGTTGGGGACAGGGTAGACCCTCACTCCTACGAGCAGTACTTC

D gene: TRBD1
V gene: TRBV6-5
J gene: TRBJ2-7
clone size: .
CDR3 protein: CASSYSRGQGPYEQYF
CDR3 DNA: TGTGCCAGCAGTTACTCGAGGGGACAGGGTCCCTACGAGCAGTATTTC